The 18 T cell receptor beta chains below all came from one sample that was sequenced in a study of CD8+ T cells in alopecia areata. cDNA prepared by RNA extraction and subsequent reverse transcription served as the template for sequencing. TCRdb keeps only in-frame clones here, not all; method: immunoSEQ multiplex PCR. The profile shows about 190,000 clones, 60% of them singletons. Treatment denoted: oral pan-JAK inhibitor, 5-10 mg twice daily. Sequenced here: CD4+ T cells sorted from blood, sampled at week 4, from a patient treated with tofacitinib. The origin of the receptors is a human donor with alopecia areata.

There are a few counts of this clone. The V and J genes are TRBV6-5 and TRBJ2-5, with D possibly TRBD2 on 6 matching bases. Between the trimmed V and J ends, which lost 4 bases and 4 bases, there was a span of 16 bases. The CDR3 sequence is 15 residues long. The V gene's germline CDR1 is MNHEY and CDR2 SVGAGI. CDR3 sequence (DNA): TGTGCCAGCAGTTCCGGGACGGCGGGGAGAGAGACCCAGTACTTC. It is translated as CASSSGTAGRETQYF.

V is TRBV5-6 and J is TRBJ1-2, with D tentatively TRBD1 (5 bases). CDR1 and CDR2 (germline): SGHDT, YYEEEE. V lost 4 bases and J 7 bases, leaving 17 bases between the germline ends. The CDR3 is made up of 14 amino acids. The CDR3, as DNA: TGTGCCAGCAGCGGGGACCAACCTTTGAGTGGCTACACCTTC. Protein sequence: CASSGDQPLSGYTF.

The genes are TRBV5-1 and TRBJ2-5; D not certain. The CDR3 contains 11 residues. Germline V gene data show CDR1 as SGHRS and CDR2 as YFSETQ. Trimming stripped 3 bases from V and 5 bases from J, with 5 bases between. The CDR3 loop is CASSSRETQYF. CDR3 DNA sequence: TGCGCCAGCAGCTCCCGGGAGACCCAGTACTTC. The full variable domain, its missing parts supplied by reference TRBV5-1 and TRBJ2-5, is KAGVTQTPRYLIKTRGQQVTLSCSPISGHRSVSWYQQTPGQGLQFLFEYFSETQRNKGNFPGRFSGRQFSNSRSEMNVSTLELGDSALYLCASSSRETQYFGPGTRLLVL.

Concerning this clone: The junction and the germline gene differ at one end; a read error may be behind it. V and J are TRBV29-1 and TRBJ2-5; no clear D gene. Germline V CDR1 and CDR2: SQVTM, ANQGSEA. The CDR3 is 14 amino acids. CDR3 coding DNA: TGCAGCGCCTCCGGTAGTCTGGCTCAAGGGACCCAGTACTTC. Its protein product is CSASGSLAQGTQYF.

The chain's CDR3 is CASSQVSREAGELFF. Here the CDR3 DNA reads TGTGCCAGCAGCCAAGTATCGCGGGAGGCCGGGGAGCTGTTTTTT. The chain combines TRBV4-2 with TRBJ2-2, with TRBD2 identical over 8 bases. Germline V CDR1 and CDR2: LGHNA, YNFKEQ. J gave up 6 bases and V 1 base, and 4 bases lay outside the gene matches. This CDR3 is 15 amino acids long.

As DNA, the CDR3 is TGTGCCAGCAGTTTAAGGGTACAAGAGACCCAGTACTTC. Residues: CASSLRVQETQYF. The V call is TRBV27, the J call TRBJ2-5; D not certain. CDR3 length: 13 amino acids. Germline V gene lookup returns CDR1 MNHEY and CDR2 SMNVEV (reference sequence). V lost 2 bases to trimming and J lost 2 bases, with 6 bases between them.

The chain is built from TRBV2 and TRBJ1-2; D might be TRBD1 (5 bases). The V end was cut by 6 bases, the J end by 7 bases, with 18 bases between. Germline lookup yields CDR1 SNHLY and CDR2 FYNNEI. CDR3 length equals 14 residues. In nucleotides, the CDR3 is TGTGCCAGCAGCGTCAGGGAGGACCATTCTGGCTACACCTTC. As protein: CASSVREDHSGYTF.

The CDR3 spells CASNRGPSITDTQYF. The CDR3 bases are TGCGCCAGCAATCGAGGGCCGTCTATCACAGATACGCAGTATTTT. This chain connects TRBV5-1 to TRBJ2-3, with D possibly TRBD2 on 5 matching bases. CDR1 SGHRS and CDR2 YFSETQ come from the germline V gene. The ends were cut back, 6 bases at V and 2 bases at J, with 16 bases in the middle. The CDR3 consists of 15 residues.

This clone has only a few counts. This sequence joins TRBV5-1 and TRBJ2-7, with 7 bases lining up with TRBD2. Trimming at V came to 2 bases and at J to 3 bases, leaving 8 bases not matched to a gene. Germline V gene data show CDR1 as SGHRS and CDR2 as YFSETQ. The CDR3 is 15 amino acids. The CDR3 coding sequence is TGCGCCAGCAGCTTTGTCGAAGCGGGGAGCTACGAGCAGTACTTC. Its protein is CASSFVEAGSYEQYF.

This clone was seen a few times. This chain joins TRBV30 and TRBJ1-1; D remains unclear. The germline CDR1 and CDR2 sequences are GTSNPN and SVGIG (reference sequence). The CDR3 totals 12 residues. With 2 bases removed from V and 5 bases from J, the gap between germline ends came to 9 bases. In nucleotides, the CDR3 is TGTGCCTGGAGTCCCTCTGAGACTGAAGCTTTCTTT. This sequence encodes CAWSPSETEAFF.

Only a few counts were recorded for this clone. J is TRBJ1-2 and V is TRBV29-1; TRBD1 is a possible D gene (5 bases). This CDR3 has 15 amino acids. Germline V gene data show CDR1 as SQVTM and CDR2 as ANQGSEA. The V gene lost 0 bases and the J gene lost 2 bases, with 13 bases spanning the gap. The CDR3 nucleotides read TGCAGCGTTGAAGAGAGGAGGGGAGCCAACTATGGCTACACCTTC. Its protein product is CSVEERRGANYGYTF.

The table lists this clone with a count of one. The gene calls are TRBV19 and TRBJ2-3; D is perhaps TRBD2 (5 bases). The CDR3 extends over 14 amino acids. CDR1 and CDR2 from the germline V gene are LNHDA and SQIVND (reference sequence). V was cut by 4 bases and J by 0 bases, with 8 bases left in between. CDR3 region: CASSNTRSTDTQYF. The CDR3 DNA follows: TGTGCCAGTAGTAATACTAGGAGCACAGATACGCAGTATTTT.

This clone was observed a few times. J is TRBJ2-6 and V is TRBV2, with no clear D. V was pared by 1 base and J by 0 bases, with 7 bases between. This CDR3 region has 16 residues. The germline gives CDR1 SNHLY, CDR2 FYNNEI. As DNA, the CDR3 is TGTGCCAGCAGTGAAGACCAGATCTCTGGGGCCAACGTCCTGACTTTC. Protein: CASSEDQISGANVLTF.

V gene TRBV27 combines with J gene TRBJ1-5; the D gene is possibly TRBD1 (5 bases). Trimming removed 6 bases from V and 7 bases from J, with 13 bases in between. Germline CDR1 MNHEY, CDR2 SMNVEV (reference sequence). The CDR3 runs to 13 residues. The CDR3 DNA follows: TGTGCCAGCAGCCCCACAGGAGGACAGCCCCAGCATTTT. Translating gives CASSPTGGQPQHF.

This clone was counted only a few times. The chain joins TRBV14 to TRBJ1-3; no definite D call. V gave up 1 base and J gave up 0 bases, with 10 bases separating them. This CDR3 comprises 16 residues. The germline V gene has CDR1 SGHDN and CDR2 FVKESK. DNA for the CDR3: TGTGCCAGCAGCCAAGGGACGCTTCTCTCTGGAAACACCATATATTTT. Translated, it gives CASSQGTLLSGNTIYF.

This clone has just a few counts. The V call is TRBV5-1, the J call TRBJ2-3; TRBD2 might be the D (5 bases). Trimming shortened V by 4 bases and J by 4 bases, and 16 bases separated the two germline ends. The CDR3 totals 15 residues. The V gene's germline CDR1 is SGHRS and CDR2 YFSETQ. The CDR3 nucleotides are TGCGCCAGCAGCCCACCCCGGGATGGGGCAGATACGCAGTATTTT. Its translation: CASSPPRDGADTQYF. Filled out from reference TRBV5-1 and TRBJ2-3, the complete variable domain reads KAGVTQTPRYLIKTRGQQVTLSCSPISGHRSVSWYQQTPGQGLQFLFEYFSETQRNKGNFPGRFSGRQFSNSRSEMNVSTLELGDSALYLCASSPPRDGADTQYFGPGTRLTVL.

V gene TRBV19 combines with J gene TRBJ2-5, with a weak D call TRBD1 (5 bases). The V gene's germline CDR1 is LNHDA and CDR2 SQIVND (reference sequence). V lost 10 bases and J lost 5, with 17 bases in between. The CDR3 length is 13 residues. The CDR3 region is CATSRDSRETQYF. As DNA, the CDR3 is TGTGCCACCTCGCGTGACAGCCGGGAGACCCAGTACTTC.

V is TRBV29-1 and J is TRBJ1-4; tentatively, D is TRBD1 (5 bases). This CDR3 region has 12 residues. Between the trimmed V and J ends, which lost 7 bases and 7 bases, there was a span of 13 bases. The V gene's germline CDR1 is SQVTM and CDR2 ANQGSEA. For the CDR3, the DNA is TGCAGCGCCCGAAGGCAGGGTGAAAAACTGTTTTTT. It encodes CSARRQGEKLFF.